This T cell receptor beta chain was recovered during a study of T cells expressing NK-cell markers. Study summary: Among the eight sequenced donors, seven tested HCMV-seropositive and one tested seronegative.

For each CDR3 protein, TCRdb gives one entry from its re-call of the 5' RACE reads, without DNA. This sample's clone table lists hundreds of thousands of distinct CDR3 sequences. CDR3 length: 19 residues. Germline CDR1 is LGHNA and CDR2 is YSLEER. Specimen: blood T cells: a sorted CD56 or NKG2C T cell subset, CD4+ or CD8+ T cells, or bulk PBMC T cells (not recorded which). The genes are TRBV4-3 and TRBJ2-1; the TRBD1 assignment by TCRdb is unverifiable without DNA. The receptor was isolated from a woman aged 18 to 69 in good health. The CDR3 sequence is CASSQAALYTGGSYNEQFF.